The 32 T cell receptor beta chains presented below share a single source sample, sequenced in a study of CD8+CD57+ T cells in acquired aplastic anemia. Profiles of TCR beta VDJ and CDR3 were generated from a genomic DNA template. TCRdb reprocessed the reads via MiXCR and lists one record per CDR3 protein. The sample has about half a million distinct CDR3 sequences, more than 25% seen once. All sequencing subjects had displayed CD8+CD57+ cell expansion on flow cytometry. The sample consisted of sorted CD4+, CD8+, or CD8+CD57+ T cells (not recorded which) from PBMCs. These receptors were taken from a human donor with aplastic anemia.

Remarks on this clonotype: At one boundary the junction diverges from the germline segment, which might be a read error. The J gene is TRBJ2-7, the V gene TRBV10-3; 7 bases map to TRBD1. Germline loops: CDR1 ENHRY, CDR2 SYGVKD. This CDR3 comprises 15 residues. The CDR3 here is CASSEAQVTGREQYF. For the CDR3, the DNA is TGTGCCAGCAGTGAAGCGCAGGTGACAGGGCGCGAGCAGTACTTC.

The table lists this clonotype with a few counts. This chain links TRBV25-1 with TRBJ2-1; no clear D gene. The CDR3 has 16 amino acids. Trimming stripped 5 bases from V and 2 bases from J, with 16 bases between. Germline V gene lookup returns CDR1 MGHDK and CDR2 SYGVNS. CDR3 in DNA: TGTGCCAGCAGTTCATGGAATCCTAAGACCTACAATGAGCAGTTCTTC. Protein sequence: CASSSWNPKTYNEQFF.

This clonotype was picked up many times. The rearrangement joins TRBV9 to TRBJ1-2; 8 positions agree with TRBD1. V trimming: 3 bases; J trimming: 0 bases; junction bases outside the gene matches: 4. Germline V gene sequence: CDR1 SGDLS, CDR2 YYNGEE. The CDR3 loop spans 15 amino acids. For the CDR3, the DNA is TGTGCCAGCAGCGGGGGGACAGGTACTAACTATGGCTACACCTTC. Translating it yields CASSGGTGTNYGYTF.

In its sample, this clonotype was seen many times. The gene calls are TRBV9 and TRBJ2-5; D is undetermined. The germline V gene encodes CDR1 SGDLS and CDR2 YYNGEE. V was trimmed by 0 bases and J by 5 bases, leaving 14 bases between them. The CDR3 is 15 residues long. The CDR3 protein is CASSVGTRLAETQYF. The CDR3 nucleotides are TGTGCCAGCAGCGTAGGGACGAGGCTTGCGGAGACCCAGTACTTC.

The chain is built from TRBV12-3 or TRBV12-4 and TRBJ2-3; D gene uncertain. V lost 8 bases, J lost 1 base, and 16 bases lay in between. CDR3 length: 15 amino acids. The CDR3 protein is CASSWRTDRTDTQYF. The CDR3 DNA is TGTGCCAGCTCCTGGCGGACGGACCGCACAGATACGCAGTATTTT.

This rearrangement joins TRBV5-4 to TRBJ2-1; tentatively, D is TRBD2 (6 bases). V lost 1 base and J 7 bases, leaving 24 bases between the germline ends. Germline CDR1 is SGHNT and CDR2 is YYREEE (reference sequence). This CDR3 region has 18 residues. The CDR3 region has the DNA TGTGCCAGCAGCTTGTCACTTTTTGTTGGGAGGCCGGGGAATGAGCAGTTCTTC. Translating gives CASSLSLFVGRPGNEQFF.

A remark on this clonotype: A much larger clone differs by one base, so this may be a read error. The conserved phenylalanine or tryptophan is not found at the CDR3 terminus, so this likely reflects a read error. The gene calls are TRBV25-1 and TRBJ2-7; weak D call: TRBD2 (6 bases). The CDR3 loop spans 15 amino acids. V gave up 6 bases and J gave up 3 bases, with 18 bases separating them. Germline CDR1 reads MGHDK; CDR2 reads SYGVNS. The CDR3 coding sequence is TGTGCCAGCAGCCGCCCCGATGGGGGGATCTACGAGCAGTACCTC. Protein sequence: CASSRPDGGIYEQYL.

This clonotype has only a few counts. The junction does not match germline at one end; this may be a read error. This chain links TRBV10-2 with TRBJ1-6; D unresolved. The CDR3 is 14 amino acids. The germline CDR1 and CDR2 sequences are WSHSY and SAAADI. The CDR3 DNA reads TGTGCCAGCTCACCCAGTCCCCTATATTCACCCCTCCACTTT. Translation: CASSPSPLYSPLHF.

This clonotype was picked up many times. The CDR3 DNA follows: TGTGCCAGCAGCGTAGGGCCCATTGGGGGTCAGCCCCAGCATTTT. Its translation is CASSVGPIGGQPQHF. The chain carries TRBV9 and TRBJ1-5; the D gene is possibly TRBD1 (5 bases). The CDR3 has 15 residues. Germline-derived CDR1 and CDR2 are SGDLS and YYNGEE. V gave up 0 bases and J gave up 6 bases, with 13 bases separating them.

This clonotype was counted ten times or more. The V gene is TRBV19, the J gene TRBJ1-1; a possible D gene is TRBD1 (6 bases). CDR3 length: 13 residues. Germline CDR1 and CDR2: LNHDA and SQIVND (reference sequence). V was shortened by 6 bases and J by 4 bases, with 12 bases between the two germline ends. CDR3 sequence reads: CASSQEGGTEAFF. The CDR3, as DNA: TGTGCCAGTAGCCAAGAGGGGGGCACTGAAGCTTTCTTT.

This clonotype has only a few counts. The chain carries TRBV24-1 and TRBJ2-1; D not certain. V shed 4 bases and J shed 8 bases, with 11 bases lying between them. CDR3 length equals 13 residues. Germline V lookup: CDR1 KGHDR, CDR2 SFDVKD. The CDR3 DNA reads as TGTGCCACCAGTGACCCACCTAGGGATGAGCAGTTCTTC. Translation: CATSDPPRDEQFF.

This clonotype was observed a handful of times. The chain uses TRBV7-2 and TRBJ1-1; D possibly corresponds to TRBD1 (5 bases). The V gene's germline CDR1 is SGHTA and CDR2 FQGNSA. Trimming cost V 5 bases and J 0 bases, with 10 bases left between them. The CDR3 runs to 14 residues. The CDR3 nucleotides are TGTGCCAGCAGCCTGTCGGGGGTGAACACTGAAGCTTTCTTT. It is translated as CASSLSGVNTEAFF.

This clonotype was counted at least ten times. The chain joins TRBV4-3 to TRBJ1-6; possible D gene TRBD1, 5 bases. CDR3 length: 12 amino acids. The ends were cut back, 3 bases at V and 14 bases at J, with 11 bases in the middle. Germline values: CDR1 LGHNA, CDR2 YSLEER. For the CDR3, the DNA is TGCGCCAGCAGCCAGGACACGGGGGCCCTCCACTTT. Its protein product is CASSQDTGALHF.

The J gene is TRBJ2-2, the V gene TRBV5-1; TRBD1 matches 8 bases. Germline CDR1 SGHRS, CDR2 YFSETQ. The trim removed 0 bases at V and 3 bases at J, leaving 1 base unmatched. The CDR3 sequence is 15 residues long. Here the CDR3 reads CASSLARGHTGELFF. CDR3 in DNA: TGCGCCAGCAGCTTGGCCAGGGGGCACACCGGGGAGCTGTTTTTT.

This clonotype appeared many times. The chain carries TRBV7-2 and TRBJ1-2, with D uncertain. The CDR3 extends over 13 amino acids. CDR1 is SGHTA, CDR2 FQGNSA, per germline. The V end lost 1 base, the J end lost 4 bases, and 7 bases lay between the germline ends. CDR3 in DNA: TGTGCCAGCAGCTTAGGGCAGCCCTATGGCTACACCTTC. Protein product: CASSLGQPYGYTF.

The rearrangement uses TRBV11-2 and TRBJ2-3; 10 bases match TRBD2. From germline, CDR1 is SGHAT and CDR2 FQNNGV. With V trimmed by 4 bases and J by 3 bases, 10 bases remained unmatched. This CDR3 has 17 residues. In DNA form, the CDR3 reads TGTGCCAGCAGCTCCCCCCCCCCTAGCGGGAGAACAGATACGCAGTATTTT. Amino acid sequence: CASSSPPPSGRTDTQYF.

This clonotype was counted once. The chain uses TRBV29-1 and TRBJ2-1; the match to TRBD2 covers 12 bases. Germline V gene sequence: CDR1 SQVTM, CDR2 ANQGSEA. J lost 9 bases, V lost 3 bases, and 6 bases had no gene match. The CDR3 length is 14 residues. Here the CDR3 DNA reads TGCAGCGTTGACCCTAGCGGGAGGGTTAGTGAGCAGTTCTTC. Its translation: CSVDPSGRVSEQFF.

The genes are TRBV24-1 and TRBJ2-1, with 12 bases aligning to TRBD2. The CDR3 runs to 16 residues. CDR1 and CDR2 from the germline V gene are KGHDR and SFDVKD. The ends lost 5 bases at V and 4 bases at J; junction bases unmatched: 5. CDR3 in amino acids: CATSASLAGGYNEQFF. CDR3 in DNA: TGTGCCACCAGTGCTAGCCTAGCGGGGGGGTACAATGAGCAGTTCTTC.

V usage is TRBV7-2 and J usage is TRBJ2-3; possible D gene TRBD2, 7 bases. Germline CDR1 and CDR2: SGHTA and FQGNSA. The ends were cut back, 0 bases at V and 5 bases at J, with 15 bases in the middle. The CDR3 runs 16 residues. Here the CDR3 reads CASSLALGGPGDTQYF. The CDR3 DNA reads TGTGCCAGCAGCTTAGCGCTCGGGGGGCCGGGAGATACGCAGTATTTT.

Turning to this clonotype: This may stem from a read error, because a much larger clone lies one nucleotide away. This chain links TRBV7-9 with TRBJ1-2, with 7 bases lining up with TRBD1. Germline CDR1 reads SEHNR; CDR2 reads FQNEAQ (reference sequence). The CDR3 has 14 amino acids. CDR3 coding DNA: TGTCCCAGCAGCGAGGGGGCGATAAACTATGGCTACACCTTC. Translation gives CPSSEGAINYGYTF.

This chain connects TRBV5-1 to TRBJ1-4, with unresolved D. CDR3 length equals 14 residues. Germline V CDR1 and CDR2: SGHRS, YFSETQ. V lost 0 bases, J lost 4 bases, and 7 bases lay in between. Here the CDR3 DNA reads TGCGCCAGCAGCTTGGACGCTGATAATGAAAAACTGTTTTTT. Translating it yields CASSLDADNEKLFF.

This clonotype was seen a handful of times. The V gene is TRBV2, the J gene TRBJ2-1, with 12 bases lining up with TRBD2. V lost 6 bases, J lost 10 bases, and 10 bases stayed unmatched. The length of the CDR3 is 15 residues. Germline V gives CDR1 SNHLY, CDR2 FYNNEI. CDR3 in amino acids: CASRVLAGGEGEQFF. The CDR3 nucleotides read TGTGCCAGCAGGGTACTAGCGGGGGGCGAGGGGGAGCAGTTCTTC. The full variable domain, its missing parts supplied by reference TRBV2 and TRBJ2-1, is EPEVTQTPSHQVTQMGQEVILRCVPISNHLYFYWYRQILGQKVEFLVSFYNNEISEKSEIFDDQFSVERPDGSNFTLKIRSTKLEDSAMYFCASRVLAGGEGEQFFGPGTRLTVL.

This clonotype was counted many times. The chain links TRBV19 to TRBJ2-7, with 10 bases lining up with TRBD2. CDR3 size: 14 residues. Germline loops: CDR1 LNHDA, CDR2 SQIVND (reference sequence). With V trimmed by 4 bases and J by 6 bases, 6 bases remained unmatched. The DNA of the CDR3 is TGTGCCAGTAGTACAAGCGGGAGGGCCTCCGAGCAGTACTTC. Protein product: CASSTSGRASEQYF.

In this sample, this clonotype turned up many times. The CDR3, as DNA: TGCAGTGCGCTGGGACGGAGACTCAATTCACCCCTCCACTTT. Its protein is CSALGRRLNSPLHF. V usage is TRBV20-1 and J usage is TRBJ1-6; D might be TRBD1 (5 bases). Per the germline V gene, CDR1 is DFQATT and CDR2 is SNEGSKA (reference sequence). Trimming pared 6 bases from V and 7 bases from J, leaving 16 bases between. CDR3 length: 14 residues.

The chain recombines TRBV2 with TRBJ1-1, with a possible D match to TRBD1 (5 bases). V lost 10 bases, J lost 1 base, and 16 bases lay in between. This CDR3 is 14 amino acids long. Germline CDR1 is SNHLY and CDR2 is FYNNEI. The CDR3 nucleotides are TGTGCCACCCAACTGTTAGACAGGAACACTGAAGCTTTCTTT. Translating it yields CATQLLDRNTEAFF.

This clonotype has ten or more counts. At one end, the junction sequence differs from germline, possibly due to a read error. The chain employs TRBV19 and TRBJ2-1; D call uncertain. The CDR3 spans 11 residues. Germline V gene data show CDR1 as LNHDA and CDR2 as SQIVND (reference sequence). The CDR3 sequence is CASSKSNEQFF. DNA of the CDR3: TGTGCCAGCAGTAAATCCAATGAGCAGTTCTTC.

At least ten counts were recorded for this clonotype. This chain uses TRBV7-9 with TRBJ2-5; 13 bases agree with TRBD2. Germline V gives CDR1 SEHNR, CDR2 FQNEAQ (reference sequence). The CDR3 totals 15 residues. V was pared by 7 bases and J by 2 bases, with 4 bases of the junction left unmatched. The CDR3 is CASNGLAGAQETQYF. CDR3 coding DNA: TGTGCCAGCAACGGACTAGCGGGGGCACAAGAGACCCAGTACTTC. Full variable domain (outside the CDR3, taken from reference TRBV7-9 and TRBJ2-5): DTGVSQNPRHKITKRGQNVTFRCDPISEHNRLYWYRQTLGQGPEFLTYFQNEAQLEKSRLLSDRFSAERPKGSFSTLEIQRTEQGDSAMYLCASNGLAGAQETQYFGPGTRLLVL.

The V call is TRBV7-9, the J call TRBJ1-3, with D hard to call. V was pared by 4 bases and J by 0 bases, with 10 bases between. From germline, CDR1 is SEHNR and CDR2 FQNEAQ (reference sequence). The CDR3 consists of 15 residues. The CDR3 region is CASSSTAGSGNTIYF. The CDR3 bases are TGTGCCAGCAGCTCGACGGCCGGCTCTGGAAACACCATATATTTT. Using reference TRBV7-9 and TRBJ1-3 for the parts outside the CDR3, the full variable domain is DTGVSQNPRHKITKRGQNVTFRCDPISEHNRLYWYRQTLGQGPEFLTYFQNEAQLEKSRLLSDRFSAERPKGSFSTLEIQRTEQGDSAMYLCASSSTAGSGNTIYFGEGSWLTVV.

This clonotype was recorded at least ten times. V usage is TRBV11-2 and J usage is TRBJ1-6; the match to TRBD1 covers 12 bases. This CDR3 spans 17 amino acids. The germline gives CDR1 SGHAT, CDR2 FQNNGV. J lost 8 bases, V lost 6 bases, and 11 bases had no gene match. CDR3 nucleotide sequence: TGTGCCAGCAGAATTAGGAAGGGACAGGGGGCGGATTCACCCCTCCACTTT. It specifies CASRIRKGQGADSPLHF.

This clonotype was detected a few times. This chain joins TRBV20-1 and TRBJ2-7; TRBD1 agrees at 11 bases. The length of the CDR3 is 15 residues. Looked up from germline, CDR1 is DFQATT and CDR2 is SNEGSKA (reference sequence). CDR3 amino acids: CGTVGGTGGTYEQYF. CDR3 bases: TGCGGGACCGTCGGCGGGACAGGGGGAACCTACGAGCAGTACTTC.

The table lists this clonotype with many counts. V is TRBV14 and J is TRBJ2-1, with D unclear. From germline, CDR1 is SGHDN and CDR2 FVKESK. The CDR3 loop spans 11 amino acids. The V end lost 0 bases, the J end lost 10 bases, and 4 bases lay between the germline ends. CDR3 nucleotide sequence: TGTGCCAGCAGCCAAGACGGAGAGCAGTTCTTC. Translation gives CASSQDGEQFF.

The CDR3 protein is CASSPGPGDNYGYTF. CDR3 nucleotide sequence: TGCGCCAGCAGCCCGGGGCCGGGGGACAACTATGGCTACACCTTC. The rearrangement links TRBV5-1 to TRBJ1-2, with D possibly matching TRBD1 (5 bases). Germline values: CDR1 SGHRS, CDR2 YFSETQ. V was cut by 4 bases and J by 2 bases, with 15 bases left in between. The CDR3 sequence is 15 residues long.